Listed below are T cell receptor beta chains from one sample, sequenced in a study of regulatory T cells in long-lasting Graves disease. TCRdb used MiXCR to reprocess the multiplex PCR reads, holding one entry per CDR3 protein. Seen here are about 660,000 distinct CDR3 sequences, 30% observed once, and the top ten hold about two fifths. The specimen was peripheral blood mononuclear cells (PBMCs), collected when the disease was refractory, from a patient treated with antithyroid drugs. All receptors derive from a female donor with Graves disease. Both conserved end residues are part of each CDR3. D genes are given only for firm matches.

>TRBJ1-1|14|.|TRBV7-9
CASSGNLGNTEAFF
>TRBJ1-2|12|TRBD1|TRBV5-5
CASGDRAYGYTF
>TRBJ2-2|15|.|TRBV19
CASSIGAPNTGELFF
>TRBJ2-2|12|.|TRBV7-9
CASREGLGELFF
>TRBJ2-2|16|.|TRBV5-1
CASSVLGSANTGELFF
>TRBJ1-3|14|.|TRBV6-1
CASSALSPGNTIYF
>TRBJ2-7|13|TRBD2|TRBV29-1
CSAGRGGSYEQYF
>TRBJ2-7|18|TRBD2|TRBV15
CATSVNWTSGSTSLEQYF
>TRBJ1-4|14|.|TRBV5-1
CASSPGLGAEKLFF
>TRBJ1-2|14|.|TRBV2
CASSDQGPRYGYTF
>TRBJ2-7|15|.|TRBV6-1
CASSVRDGKAYEQYF
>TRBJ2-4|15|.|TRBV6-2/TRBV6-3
CASSTGRLAKNIQYF
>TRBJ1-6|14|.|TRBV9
CASSRERQYSPLHF
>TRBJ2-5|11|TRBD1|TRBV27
CASKQGGTQYF
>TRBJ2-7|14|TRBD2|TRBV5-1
CASSVTSGSFEQYF
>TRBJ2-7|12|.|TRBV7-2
CASRGSPYEQYF
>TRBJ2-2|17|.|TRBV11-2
CASSDHYGNFRVGELFF
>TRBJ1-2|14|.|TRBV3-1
CASSQDPAREGYTF
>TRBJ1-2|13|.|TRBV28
CASSRDLFYGYTF
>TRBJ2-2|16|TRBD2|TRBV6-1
CASRETSGRLTGELFF
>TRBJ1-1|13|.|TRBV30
CAWSNKMNTEAFF
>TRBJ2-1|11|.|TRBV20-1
CSAPPANEQFF
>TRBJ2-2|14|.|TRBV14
CASSHWGNTGELFF
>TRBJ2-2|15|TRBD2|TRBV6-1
CASSRTSGATGELFF
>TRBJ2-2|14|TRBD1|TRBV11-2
CASSGTGGSGELFF
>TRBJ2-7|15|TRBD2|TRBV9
CASSVHLAGPYEQYF
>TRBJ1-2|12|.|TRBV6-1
CATRYQGYGYTF
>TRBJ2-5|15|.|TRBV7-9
CASSPGNLIQETQYF
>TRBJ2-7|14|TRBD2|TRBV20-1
CSASVVAGVGEQYF
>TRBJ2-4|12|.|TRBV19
CASSTTGNIQYF
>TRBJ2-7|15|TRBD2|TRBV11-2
CASSNTSGRAYEQYF
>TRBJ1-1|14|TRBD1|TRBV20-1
CSAFNRDRETEAFF
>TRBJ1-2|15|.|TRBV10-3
CASSFTGGRNYGYTF
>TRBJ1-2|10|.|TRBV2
CASGGASHTF
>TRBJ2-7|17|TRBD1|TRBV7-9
CASSLVPGQGASIEQYF
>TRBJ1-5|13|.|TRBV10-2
CASSVRMNQPQHF
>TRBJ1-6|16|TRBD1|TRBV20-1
CSARPLRDRDDSPLHF
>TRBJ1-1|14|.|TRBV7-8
CASSLAGPTPEAFF
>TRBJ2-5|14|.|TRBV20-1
CSARLSSLVETQYF
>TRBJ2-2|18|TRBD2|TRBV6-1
CASTPPGLAGVSTGELFF
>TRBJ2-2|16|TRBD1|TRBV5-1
CASTVTGTANTGELFF
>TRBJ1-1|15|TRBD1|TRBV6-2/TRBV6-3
CASSSQQGLSTEAFF
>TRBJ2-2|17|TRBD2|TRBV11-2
CASSRTSGRLNTGELFF
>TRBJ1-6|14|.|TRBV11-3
CASSRGLKDSPLHF
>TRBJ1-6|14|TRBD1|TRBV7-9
CASSPGQPYSPLHF
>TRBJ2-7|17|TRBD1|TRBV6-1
CASSRRGGTGDSYEQYF
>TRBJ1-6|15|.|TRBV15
CATSRDPIYNSPLHF
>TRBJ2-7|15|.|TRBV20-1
CSARDSTRVTYEQYF
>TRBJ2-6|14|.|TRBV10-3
CAISRVSGANVLTF
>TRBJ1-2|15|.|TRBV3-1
CASSSGRAANYGYTF
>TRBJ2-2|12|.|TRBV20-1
CSARGRSGELFF
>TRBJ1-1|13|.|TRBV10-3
CAISESKGTEAFF
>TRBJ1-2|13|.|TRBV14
CASSLVGWDGYTF
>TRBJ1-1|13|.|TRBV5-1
CASSFSMNTEAFF
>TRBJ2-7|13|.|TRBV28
CASSLFRTYEQYF
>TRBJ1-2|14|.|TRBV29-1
CSVEDPGRNYGYTF
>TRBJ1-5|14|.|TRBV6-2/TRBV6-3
CASSRQAGYQPQHF
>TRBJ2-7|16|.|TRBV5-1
CASSRDPGTNSYEQYF
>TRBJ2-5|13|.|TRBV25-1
CASSESSDRTQYF